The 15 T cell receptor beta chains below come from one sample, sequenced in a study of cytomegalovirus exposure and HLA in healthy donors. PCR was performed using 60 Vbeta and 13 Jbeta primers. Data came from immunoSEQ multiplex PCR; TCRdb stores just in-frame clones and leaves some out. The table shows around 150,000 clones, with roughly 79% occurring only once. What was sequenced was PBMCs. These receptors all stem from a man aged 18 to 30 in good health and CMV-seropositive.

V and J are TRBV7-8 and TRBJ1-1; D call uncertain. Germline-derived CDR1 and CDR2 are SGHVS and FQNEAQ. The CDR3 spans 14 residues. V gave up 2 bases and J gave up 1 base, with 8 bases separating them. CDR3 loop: CASSLQVPNTEAFF. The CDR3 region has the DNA TGTGCCAGCAGCTTACAGGTCCCGAACACTGAAGCTTTCTTT.

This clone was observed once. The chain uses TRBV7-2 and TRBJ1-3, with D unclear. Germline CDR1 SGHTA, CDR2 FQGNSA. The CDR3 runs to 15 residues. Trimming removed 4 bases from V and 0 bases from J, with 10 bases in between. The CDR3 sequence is CASSSDTLSGNTIYF. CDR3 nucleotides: TGTGCCAGCAGCTCCGACACTCTCTCTGGAAACACCATATATTTT.

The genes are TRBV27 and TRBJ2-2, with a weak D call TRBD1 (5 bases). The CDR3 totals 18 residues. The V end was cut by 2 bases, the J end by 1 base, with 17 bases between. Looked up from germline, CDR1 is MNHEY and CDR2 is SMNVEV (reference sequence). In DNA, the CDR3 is TGTGCCAGCAGTTTACTCCTGGCAGGGTCGTTGAACACCGGGGAGCTGTTTTTT. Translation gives CASSLLLAGSLNTGELFF.

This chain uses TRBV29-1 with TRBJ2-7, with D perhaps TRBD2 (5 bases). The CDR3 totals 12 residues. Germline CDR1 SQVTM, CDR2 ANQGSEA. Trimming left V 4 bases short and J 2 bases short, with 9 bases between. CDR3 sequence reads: CSVAGTPYEQYF. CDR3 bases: TGCAGCGTTGCGGGAACCCCCTACGAGCAGTACTTC.

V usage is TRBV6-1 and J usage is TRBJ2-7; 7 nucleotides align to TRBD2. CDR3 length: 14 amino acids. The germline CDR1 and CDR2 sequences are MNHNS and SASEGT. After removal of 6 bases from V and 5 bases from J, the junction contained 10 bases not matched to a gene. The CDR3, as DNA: TGTGCCAGCAGGGATCGTGACCGGGGGGACGAGCAGTACTTC. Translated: CASRDRDRGDEQYF.

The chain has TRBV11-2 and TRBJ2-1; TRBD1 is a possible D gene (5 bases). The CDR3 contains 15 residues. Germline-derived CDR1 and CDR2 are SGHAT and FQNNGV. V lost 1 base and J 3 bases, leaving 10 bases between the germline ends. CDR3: CASSLAQVLYNEQFF. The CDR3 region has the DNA TGTGCCAGCAGCTTAGCACAGGTCCTCTACAATGAGCAGTTCTTC.

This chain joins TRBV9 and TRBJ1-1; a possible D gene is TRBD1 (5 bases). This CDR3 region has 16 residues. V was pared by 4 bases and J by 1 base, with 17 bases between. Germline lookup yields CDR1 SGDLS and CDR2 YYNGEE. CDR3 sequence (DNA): TGTGCCAGCAGCCCAACCGGGGGTGGGGGGAACACTGAAGCTTTCTTT. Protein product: CASSPTGGGGNTEAFF. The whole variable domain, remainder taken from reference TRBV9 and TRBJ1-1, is DSGVTQTPKHLITATGQRVTLRCSPRSGDLSVYWYQQSLDQGLQFLIQYYNGEERAKGNILERFSAQQFPDLHSELNLSSLELGDSALYFCASSPTGGGGNTEAFFGQGTRLTVV.

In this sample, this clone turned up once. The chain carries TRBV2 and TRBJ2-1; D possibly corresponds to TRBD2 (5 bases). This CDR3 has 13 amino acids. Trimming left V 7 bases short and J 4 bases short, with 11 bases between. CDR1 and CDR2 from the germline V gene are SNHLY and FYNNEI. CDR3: CASTAGIYNEQFF. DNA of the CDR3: TGTGCCAGCACCGCCGGGATTTACAATGAGCAGTTCTTC.

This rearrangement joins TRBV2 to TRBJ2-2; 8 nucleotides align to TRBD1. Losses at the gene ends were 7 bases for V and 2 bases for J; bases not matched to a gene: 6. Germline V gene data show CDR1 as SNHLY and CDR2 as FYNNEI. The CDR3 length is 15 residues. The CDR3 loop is CASTGQGRNTGELFF. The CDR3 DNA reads TGTGCCAGCACTGGACAGGGACGAAACACCGGGGAGCTGTTTTTT.

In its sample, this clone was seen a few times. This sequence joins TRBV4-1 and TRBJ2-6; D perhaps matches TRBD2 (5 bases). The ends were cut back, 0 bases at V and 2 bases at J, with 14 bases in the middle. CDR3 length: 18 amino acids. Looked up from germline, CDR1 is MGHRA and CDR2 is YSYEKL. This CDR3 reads CASSQDRLTGTGANVLTF. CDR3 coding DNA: TGCGCCAGCAGCCAAGATCGCCTTACGGGAACTGGGGCCAACGTCCTGACTTTC.

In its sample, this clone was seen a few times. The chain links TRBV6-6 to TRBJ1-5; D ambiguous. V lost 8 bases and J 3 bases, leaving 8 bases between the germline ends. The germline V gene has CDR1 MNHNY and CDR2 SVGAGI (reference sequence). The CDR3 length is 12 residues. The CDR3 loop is CASSTSNQPQHF. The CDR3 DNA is TGTGCCAGCTCCACATCCAATCAGCCCCAGCATTTT.

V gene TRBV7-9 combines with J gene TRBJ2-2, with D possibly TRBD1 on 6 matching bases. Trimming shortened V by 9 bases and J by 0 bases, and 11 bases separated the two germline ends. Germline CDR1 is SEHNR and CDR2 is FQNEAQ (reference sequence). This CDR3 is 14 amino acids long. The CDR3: CASSGTSNTGELFF. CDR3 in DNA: TGTGCCAGTTCCGGGACATCGAACACCGGGGAGCTGTTTTTT. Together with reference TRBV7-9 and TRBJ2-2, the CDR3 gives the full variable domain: DTGVSQNPRHKITKRGQNVTFRCDPISEHNRLYWYRQTLGQGPEFLTYFQNEAQLEKSRLLSDRFSAERPKGSFSTLEIQRTEQGDSAMYLCASSGTSNTGELFFGEGSRLTVL.

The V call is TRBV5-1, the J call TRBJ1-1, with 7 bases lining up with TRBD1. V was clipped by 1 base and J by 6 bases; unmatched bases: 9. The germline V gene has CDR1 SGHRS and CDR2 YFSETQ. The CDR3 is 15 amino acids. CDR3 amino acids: CASSLIKTGIAEAFF. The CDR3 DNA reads TGCGCCAGCAGCTTGATCAAGACAGGGATCGCTGAAGCTTTCTTT.

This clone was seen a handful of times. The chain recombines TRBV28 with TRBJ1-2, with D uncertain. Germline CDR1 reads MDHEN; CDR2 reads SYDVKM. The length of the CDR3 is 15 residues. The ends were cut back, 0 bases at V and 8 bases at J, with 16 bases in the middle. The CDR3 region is CASSLWTSWERGYTF. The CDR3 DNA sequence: TGTGCCAGCAGTTTATGGACATCTTGGGAGAGGGGCTACACCTTC.

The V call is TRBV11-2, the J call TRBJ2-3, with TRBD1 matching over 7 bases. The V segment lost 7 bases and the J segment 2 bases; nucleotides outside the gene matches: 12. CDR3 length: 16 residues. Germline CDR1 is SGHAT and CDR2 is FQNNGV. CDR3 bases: TGTGCCAGCACCGGTGAAGGGGGCAGGTACACAGATACGCAGTATTTT. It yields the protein CASTGEGGRYTDTQYF.